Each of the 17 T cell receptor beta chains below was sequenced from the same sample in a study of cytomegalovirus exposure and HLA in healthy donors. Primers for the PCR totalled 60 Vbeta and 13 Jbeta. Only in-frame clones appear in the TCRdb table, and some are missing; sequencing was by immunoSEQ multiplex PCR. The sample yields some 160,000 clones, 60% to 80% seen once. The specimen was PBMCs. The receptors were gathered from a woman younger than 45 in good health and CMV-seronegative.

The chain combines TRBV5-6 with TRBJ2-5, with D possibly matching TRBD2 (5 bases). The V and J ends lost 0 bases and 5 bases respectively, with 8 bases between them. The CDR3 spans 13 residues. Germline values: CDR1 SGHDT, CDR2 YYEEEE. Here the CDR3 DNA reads TGTGCCAGCAGCTTGGGCGGGTTGGAGACCCAGTACTTC. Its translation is CASSLGGLETQYF.

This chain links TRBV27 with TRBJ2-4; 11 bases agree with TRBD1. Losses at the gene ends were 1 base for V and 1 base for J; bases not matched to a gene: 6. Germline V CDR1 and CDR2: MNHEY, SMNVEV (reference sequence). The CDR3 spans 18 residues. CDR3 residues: CASSLYGQGAMAKNIQYF. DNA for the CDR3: TGTGCCAGCAGTTTATATGGACAGGGGGCTATGGCCAAAAACATTCAGTACTTC.

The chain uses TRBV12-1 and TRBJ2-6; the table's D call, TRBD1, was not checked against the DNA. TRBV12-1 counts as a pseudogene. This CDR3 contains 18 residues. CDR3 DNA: TGTGCCAGCAGCTTCGACAAGGTCCCAAACTCTGGGGCCAACGTCCTGACTTTC. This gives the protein CASSFDKVPNSGANVLTF.

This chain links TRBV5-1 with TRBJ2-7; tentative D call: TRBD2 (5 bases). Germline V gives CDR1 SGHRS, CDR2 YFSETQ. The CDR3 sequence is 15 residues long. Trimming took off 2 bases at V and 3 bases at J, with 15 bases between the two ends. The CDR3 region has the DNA TGCGCCAGCAGCTTCTCCGGGGAATTATACTACGAGCAGTACTTC. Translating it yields CASSFSGELYYEQYF.

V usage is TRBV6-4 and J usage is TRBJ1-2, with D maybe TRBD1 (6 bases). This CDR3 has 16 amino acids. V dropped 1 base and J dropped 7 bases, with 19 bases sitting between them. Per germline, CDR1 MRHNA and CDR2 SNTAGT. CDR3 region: CASSDFPTGTISGYTF. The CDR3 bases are TGTGCCAGCAGTGACTTCCCGACAGGAACTATCAGTGGCTACACCTTC.

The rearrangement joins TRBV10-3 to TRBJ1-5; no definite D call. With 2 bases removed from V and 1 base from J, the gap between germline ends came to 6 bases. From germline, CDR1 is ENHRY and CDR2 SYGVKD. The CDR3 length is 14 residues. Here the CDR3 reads CAISEAGSNQPQHF. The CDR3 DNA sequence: TGTGCCATCAGTGAGGCAGGAAGCAATCAGCCCCAGCATTTT.

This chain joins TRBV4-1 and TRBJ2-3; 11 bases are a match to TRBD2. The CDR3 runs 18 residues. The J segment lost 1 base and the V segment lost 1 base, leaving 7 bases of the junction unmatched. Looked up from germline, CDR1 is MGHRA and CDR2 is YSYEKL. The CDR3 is CASSQVSSTSGGTDTQYF. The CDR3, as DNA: TGCGCCAGCAGCCAAGTTTCATCGACTAGCGGGGGCACAGATACGCAGTATTTT.

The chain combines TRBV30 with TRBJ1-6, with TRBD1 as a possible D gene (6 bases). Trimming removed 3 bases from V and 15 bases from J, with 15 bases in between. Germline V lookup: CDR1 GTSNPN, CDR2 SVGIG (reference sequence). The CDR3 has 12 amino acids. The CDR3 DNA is TGTGCCTGGAGCCCACGGGACATTGGCCTCCACTTT. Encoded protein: CAWSPRDIGLHF. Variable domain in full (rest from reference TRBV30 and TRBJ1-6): SQTIHQWPATLVQPVGSPLSLECTVEGTSNPNLYWYRQAAGRGLQLLFYSVGIGQISSEVPQNLSASRPQDRQFILSSKKLLLSDSGFYLCAWSPRDIGLHFGNGTRLTVT.

The CDR3 is CAWSRDRASFSNQPQHF. DNA for the CDR3: TGTGCCTGGAGCCGGGACAGGGCTTCTTTTAGCAATCAGCCCCAGCATTTT. The chain links TRBV30 to TRBJ1-5, with 9 bases aligning to TRBD1. The trim removed 3 bases at V and 0 bases at J, leaving 9 bases unmatched. The CDR3 runs 17 residues. The V gene's germline CDR1 is GTSNPN and CDR2 SVGIG (reference sequence).

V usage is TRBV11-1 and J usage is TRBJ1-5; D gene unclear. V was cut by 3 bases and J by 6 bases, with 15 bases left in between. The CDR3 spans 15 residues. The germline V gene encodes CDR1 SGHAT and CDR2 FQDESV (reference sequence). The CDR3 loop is CASSFKRVRGQPQHF. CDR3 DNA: TGTGCCAGCAGCTTTAAAAGGGTTCGGGGTCAGCCCCAGCATTTT.

This chain's CDR3 is CASSSPGDGVNTEAFF. The CDR3 nucleotides are TGTGCCAGCAGTTCCCCAGGGGACGGGGTGAACACTGAAGCTTTCTTT. This chain joins TRBV6-5 and TRBJ1-1; a weak D match, TRBD1 (6 bases). V lost 4 bases and J lost 0, with 15 bases in between. Per germline, CDR1 MNHEY and CDR2 SVGAGI. This CDR3 has 16 residues.

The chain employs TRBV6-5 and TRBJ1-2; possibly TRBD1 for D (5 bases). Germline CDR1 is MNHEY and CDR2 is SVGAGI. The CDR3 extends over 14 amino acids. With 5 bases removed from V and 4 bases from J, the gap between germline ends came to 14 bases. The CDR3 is CASSPQGTRYGYTF. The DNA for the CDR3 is TGTGCCAGCAGTCCCCAGGGAACTCGCTATGGCTACACCTTC.

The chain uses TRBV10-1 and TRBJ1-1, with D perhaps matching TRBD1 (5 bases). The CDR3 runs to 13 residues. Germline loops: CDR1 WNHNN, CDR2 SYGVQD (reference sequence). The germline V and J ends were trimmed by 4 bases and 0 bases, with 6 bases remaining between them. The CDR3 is CASSGQLNTEAFF. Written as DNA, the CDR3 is TGCGCCAGCAGTGGACAGCTGAACACTGAAGCTTTCTTT.

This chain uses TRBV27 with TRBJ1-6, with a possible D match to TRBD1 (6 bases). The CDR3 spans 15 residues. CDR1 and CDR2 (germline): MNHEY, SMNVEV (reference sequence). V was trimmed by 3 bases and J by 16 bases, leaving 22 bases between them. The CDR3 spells CASSLNIPQPTGLHF. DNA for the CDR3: TGTGCCAGCAGTTTGAACATCCCCCAGCCGACAGGACTCCACTTT.

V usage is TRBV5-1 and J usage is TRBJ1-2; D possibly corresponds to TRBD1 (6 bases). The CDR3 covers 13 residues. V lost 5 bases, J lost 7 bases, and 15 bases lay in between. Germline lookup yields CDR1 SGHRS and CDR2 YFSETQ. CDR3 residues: CASRGTGPAGYTF. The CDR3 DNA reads TGCGCCAGCAGGGGTACAGGGCCCGCTGGCTACACCTTC.

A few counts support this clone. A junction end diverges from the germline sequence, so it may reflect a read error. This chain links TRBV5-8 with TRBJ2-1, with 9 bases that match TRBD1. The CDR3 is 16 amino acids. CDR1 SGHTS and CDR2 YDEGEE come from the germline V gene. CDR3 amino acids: CASSSPGTGPYNGQFF. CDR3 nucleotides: TGTGCCAGCAGCTCACCCGGGACAGGGCCTTACAATGGGCAGTTCTTC.

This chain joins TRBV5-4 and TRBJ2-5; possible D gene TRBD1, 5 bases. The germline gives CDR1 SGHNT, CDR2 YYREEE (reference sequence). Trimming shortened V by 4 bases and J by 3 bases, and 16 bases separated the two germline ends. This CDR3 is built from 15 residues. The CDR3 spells CASSDRNDRKETQYF. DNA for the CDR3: TGTGCCAGCAGCGACCGGAATGACAGAAAAGAGACCCAGTACTTC. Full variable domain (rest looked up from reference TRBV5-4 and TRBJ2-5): ETGVTQSPTHLIKTRGQQVTLRCSSQSGHNTVSWYQQALGQGPQFIFQYYREEENGRGNFPPRFSGLQFPNYSSELNVNALELDDSALYLCASSDRNDRKETQYFGPGTRLLVL.